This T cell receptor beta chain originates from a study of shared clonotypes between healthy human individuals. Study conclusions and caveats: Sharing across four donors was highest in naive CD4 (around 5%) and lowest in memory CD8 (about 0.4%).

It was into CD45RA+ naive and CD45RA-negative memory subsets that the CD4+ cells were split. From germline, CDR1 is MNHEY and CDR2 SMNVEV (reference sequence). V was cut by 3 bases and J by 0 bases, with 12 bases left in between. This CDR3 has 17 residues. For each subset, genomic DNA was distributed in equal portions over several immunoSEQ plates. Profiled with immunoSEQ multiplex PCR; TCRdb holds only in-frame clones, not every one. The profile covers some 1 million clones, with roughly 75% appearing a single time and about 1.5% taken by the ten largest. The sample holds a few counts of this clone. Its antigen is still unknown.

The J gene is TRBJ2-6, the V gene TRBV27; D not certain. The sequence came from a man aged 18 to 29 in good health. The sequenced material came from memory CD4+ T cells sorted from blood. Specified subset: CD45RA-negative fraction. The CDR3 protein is CASSLGSPNSGANVLTF. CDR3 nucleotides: TGTGCCAGCAGTTTGGGGTCGCCCAACTCTGGGGCCAACGTCCTGACTTTC.